The present T cell receptor (beta chain) was sequenced within a study of T cell repertoires in cytomegalovirus infection. As for the study in general: Public TCR beta signatures were indicative of both CMV infection and a matching HLA type.

With regard to this clonotype: Its specificity is unknown.

Overall study results and limits: Summed public TCR beta family frequency identified CMV carriers bearing the relevant HLA. HLA-C-restricted CMV-specific TCR beta clonotypes prevailed in the ex vivo response.

Germline V gene sequence: CDR1 MGHRA, CDR2 YSYEKL. The J segment lost 2 bases and the V segment lost 3 bases, leaving 5 bases of the junction unmatched. The CDR3 extends over 16 amino acids. Via MiXCR, TCRdb re-called the reads, giving one row per CDR3 protein. Of about 160,000 distinct CDR3 sequences detected, roughly 15% appear once; the ten largest clones hold 18%. The gene calls are TRBV4-1 and TRBJ2-7; TRBD2 agrees at 12 bases. The TCR sequence derives from a human donor in good health (CMV status not recorded). Some clones in this sample may be carry-over from other donors' samples. The sample taken for sequencing was CD8+ T cells from PBMCs. The CDR3 DNA follows: TGCGCCAGCAGCCAGGCACTAGCGGGGGGTACCTACGAGCAGTACTTC. Residues: CASSQALAGGTYEQYF.